The clone carrying this T cell receptor beta chain was detected ten times or more. What it binds is not known. This specimen belongs to a study of type 1 regulatory T cells. Broader study findings: Tr1 cells had a more restricted TCR repertoire than non-Tr1 cells.

Each CDR3 protein gets one entry after TCRdb re-called the reads with MiXCR. Counted here are about 71,000 distinct CDR3 sequences, 20% to 25% occurring once; the ten biggest clones make up more than 6.5%. V was cut by 6 bases and J by 4 bases, with 11 bases left in between. Germline V gives CDR1 SGHRS, CDR2 YFSETQ. The CDR3 totals 13 residues. The sequence was obtained from a human donor in good health. This chain uses TRBV5-1 with TRBJ2-1; maybe TRBD1 (6 bases). Sequenced material: cultured type 1 regulatory T (Tr1) cells, either the whole culture or a sorted fraction (not recorded which). The CDR3 protein is CASTRDTYNEQFF. Written as DNA, the CDR3 is TGCGCCAGCACGAGGGACACTTACAATGAGCAGTTCTTC.